Presented here are 18 T cell receptor beta chains from one specimen sequenced in a study of cytomegalovirus exposure and HLA in healthy donors. The protocol was immunoSEQ multiplex PCR, while the TCRdb copy is restricted to in-frame clones and leaves out a portion. Here the sample spans 160,000 or so clones, 88% being singletons. Material for sequencing was PBMCs. The origin of the receptors is a man younger than 35 in good health and CMV-seronegative.

This chain connects TRBV7-9 to TRBJ1-1, with a weak D call TRBD1 (5 bases). This CDR3 spans 13 amino acids. Germline CDR1 and CDR2: SEHNR and FQNEAQ (reference sequence). Trimming pared 6 bases from V and 4 bases from J, leaving 12 bases between. In nucleotides, the CDR3 is TGTGCCAGCAGGGGTCGACAGTTCACTGAAGCTTTCTTT. This codes for CASRGRQFTEAFF.

The chain joins TRBV6-5 to TRBJ1-2; the D gene is possibly TRBD1 (5 bases). The CDR3 totals 15 residues. V gave up 2 bases and J gave up 5 bases, with 15 bases separating them. CDR1 is MNHEY, CDR2 SVGAGI, per germline. CDR3 sequence reads: CASSYATGGEYGYTF. The DNA of the CDR3 is TGTGCCAGCAGTTACGCCACAGGTGGGGAATATGGCTACACCTTC.

V is TRBV6-5 and J is TRBJ2-3; 7 bases are a match to TRBD2. V trimming: 5 bases; J trimming: 3 bases; junction bases outside the gene matches: 5. CDR1 is MNHEY and CDR2 is SVGAGI in the germline V gene. This CDR3 is built from 14 residues. The CDR3 sequence is CASSLSSGTDTQYF. CDR3 DNA: TGTGCCAGCAGTCTCTCTAGCGGAACAGATACGCAGTATTTT.

The V call is TRBV29-1, the J call TRBJ1-1, with a possible D match to TRBD1 (6 bases). Germline V gene sequence: CDR1 SQVTM, CDR2 ANQGSEA. Trimming took 3 bases from V and 1 from J, leaving 12 bases between them. This CDR3 has 14 residues. This CDR3 reads CSVENGTTNTEAFF. CDR3 DNA sequence: TGCAGCGTTGAGAACGGGACAACGAACACTGAAGCTTTCTTT. Full variable domain (remainder filled in from reference TRBV29-1 and TRBJ1-1): SAVISQKPSRDICQRGTSLTIQCQVDSQVTMMFWYRQQPGQSLTLIATANQGSEATYESGFVIDKFPISRPNLTFSTLTVSNMSPEDSSIYLCSVENGTTNTEAFFGQGTRLTVV.

This chain uses TRBV2 with TRBJ2-5, with 7 bases identical to TRBD1. Germline V CDR1 and CDR2: SNHLY, FYNNEI. CDR3 size: 14 residues. J gave up 7 bases and V 6 bases, and 11 bases lay outside the gene matches. CDR3 coding DNA: TGTGCCAGCAGCCCCGGGACAGCCGGAGGGACCCAGTACTTC. Protein: CASSPGTAGGTQYF.

This clone has a handful of counts. The genes are TRBV6-5 and TRBJ2-7, with 8 positions matching TRBD1. Germline V gene sequence: CDR1 MNHEY, CDR2 SVGAGI. The V and J ends lost 6 bases and 1 base, in that order; junction bases with no gene match: 8. The CDR3 has 15 residues. The CDR3 sequence is CASRPAGGASYEQYV. The CDR3, as DNA: TGTGCCAGCAGACCCGCAGGGGGCGCTTCCTACGAGCAGTACGTC.

The V gene is TRBV19, the J gene TRBJ1-1; no clear D. This CDR3 spans 11 amino acids. Germline lookup yields CDR1 LNHDA and CDR2 SQIVND (reference sequence). Trimming took 6 bases from V and 5 from J, leaving 7 bases between them. DNA for the CDR3: TGTGCCAGTAGGGAGAGGACTGAAGCTTTCTTT. Protein sequence: CASRERTEAFF.

The chain employs TRBV28 and TRBJ1-2; 12 bases agree with TRBD1. Germline V gives CDR1 MDHEN, CDR2 SYDVKM. The CDR3 length is 14 residues. J lost 8 bases, V lost 6 bases, and 7 bases had no gene match. The CDR3 region has the DNA TGTGCCAGCAGGTCGGGACAGGGGGCGGAGGGCTACACCTTC. As protein: CASRSGQGAEGYTF.

This sequence joins TRBV4-3 and TRBJ2-1, with 8 bases fitting TRBD1. The ends lost 5 bases at V and 8 bases at J; junction bases unmatched: 8. CDR3 size: 14 residues. From germline, CDR1 is LGHNA and CDR2 YSLEER. As DNA, the CDR3 is TGCGCCAGCAGCTCGGACAGGGTGGGCCATGAGCAGTTCTTC. It encodes CASSSDRVGHEQFF.

J is TRBJ1-1 and V is TRBV7-9; D gene unclear. With 5 bases removed from V and 7 bases from J, the gap between germline ends came to 8 bases. Per germline, CDR1 SEHNR and CDR2 FQNEAQ (reference sequence). The CDR3 contains 11 residues. CDR3 nucleotide sequence: TGTGCCAGCAGCATTCTAGGTGAAGCTTTCTTT. Translated: CASSILGEAFF.

V and J are TRBV21-1 and TRBJ2-6; the DNA was not used to check the table's D call, TRBD1. TRBV21-1 is shown as a pseudogene. This CDR3 contains 18 residues. As DNA, the CDR3 is TGTGCCAGCACCCAGGCCCCCCAGACAGACTCTGGGGCCAACGTCCTGACTTTC. This gives the protein CASTQAPQTDSGANVLTF.

This rearrangement joins TRBV4-1 to TRBJ2-1, with a possible D match to TRBD2 (6 bases). Germline-derived CDR1 and CDR2 are MGHRA and YSYEKL. The V end lost 3 bases, the J end lost 7 bases, and 10 bases lay between the germline ends. CDR3 length equals 13 residues. The CDR3 DNA sequence: TGCGCCAGCAGCCAGAGTGGGGGGAATGAGCAGTTCTTC. Its protein is CASSQSGGNEQFF.

The chain uses TRBV6-5 and TRBJ2-7, with 10 bases lining up with TRBD2. V shed 0 bases, J shed 4 bases, and the junction held 6 bases outside the gene matches. This CDR3 region has 16 residues. The V gene's germline CDR1 is MNHEY and CDR2 SVGAGI. In nucleotides, the CDR3 is TGTGCCAGCAGTTACTCCCCTAGCGGGAGTGATTACGAGCAGTACTTC. This encodes CASSYSPSGSDYEQYF.

The chain uses TRBV28 and TRBJ1-4; 8 positions agree with TRBD1. The germline V gene has CDR1 MDHEN and CDR2 SYDVKM. With 3 bases clipped from V and 5 bases from J, the junction kept 5 bases outside the gene matches. CDR3 length: 15 amino acids. CDR3 amino acids: CASSFPTGVNEKLFF. DNA of the CDR3: TGTGCCAGCAGTTTCCCGACAGGGGTAAATGAAAAACTGTTTTTT.

This clone was seen a single time. Other DNA sequences in this sample translate to the same CDR3. The rearrangement uses TRBV5-1 and TRBJ1-5, with 9 bases identical to TRBD1. This CDR3 contains 14 residues. The germline V gene encodes CDR1 SGHRS and CDR2 YFSETQ. The V segment lost 4 bases and the J segment 4 bases; nucleotides outside the gene matches: 3. The DNA of the CDR3 is TGCGCCAGCAGCCAAGGGACAGGGAATCAGCCCCAGCATTTT. As protein: CASSQGTGNQPQHF.

The chain combines TRBV29-1 with TRBJ2-1; 10 bases are shared with TRBD2. Germline assignment: CDR1 SQVTM and CDR2 ANQGSEA. V was clipped by 4 bases and J by 7 bases; unmatched bases: 4. The CDR3 loop spans 13 amino acids. CDR3 coding DNA: TGCAGCGTTGGAGCGGGAGGGCCGAATGAGCAGTTCTTC. Translation gives CSVGAGGPNEQFF.

V is TRBV25-1 and J is TRBJ2-7, with D perhaps matching TRBD2 (5 bases). The V end lost 3 bases, the J end lost 3 bases, and 15 bases lay between the germline ends. The CDR3 loop spans 15 amino acids. Looked up from germline, CDR1 is MGHDK and CDR2 is SYGVNS. CDR3 protein: CASSDSVGPRYEQYF. The CDR3 nucleotides are TGTGCCAGCAGTGATAGCGTGGGCCCCCGCTACGAGCAGTACTTC.

This sequence joins TRBV6-6 and TRBJ1-5, with TRBD1 identical over 12 bases. V lost 5 bases and J lost 4; bases outside the gene matches: 3. Germline CDR1 is MNHNY and CDR2 is SVGAGI (reference sequence). The CDR3 has 15 amino acids. CDR3 DNA: TGTGCCAGCAGTGGGACAGGGGGCATGAATCAGCCCCAGCATTTT. It codes for CASSGTGGMNQPQHF.